The clone carrying this TCR beta chain has a handful of counts. Sample donors were healthy Caucasian individuals that came from Russia, aged 6 to 90. The amount of total RNA extracted per sample was at least 5 micrograms. The data derive from a study of blood T cells in healthy people across ages. With a J-beta primer mix and a sample-barcoded 5' primer, a second PCR ran about 7 to 11 cycles. Using its own MiXCR run on the 5' RACE reads, TCRdb lists one record per CDR3 protein. The sample carries around 2 million distinct CDR3 sequences, approximately 40% recorded once. Germline V gene sequence: CDR1 SGHTA, CDR2 FQGTGA. Trimming took off 5 bases at V and 4 bases at J, with 10 bases between the two ends. The CDR3 covers 13 residues.

The sample was blood. The chain employs TRBV7-3 and TRBJ2-3; D unresolved. The TCR originated in a human donor in good health. CDR3: CASSPRKADTQYF. The CDR3 DNA is TGTGCCAGCAGCCCGAGAAAGGCAGATACGCAGTATTTT.